A single sample gave rise to the 17 T cell receptor beta chains below, sequenced in a study of blood T cell repertoires in COVID-19. Clones were sequenced by immunoSEQ multiplex PCR, and TCRdb holds only the in-frame ones, with some missing. The data hold tens of thousands of clones, with roughly 80% observed a single time. The sample was peripheral blood. The source is a man in his 60s with acute or convalescent COVID-19.

J is TRBJ1-2 and V is TRBV5-1; the match to TRBD1 covers 11 bases. This CDR3 is 15 amino acids long. Germline CDR1 is SGHRS and CDR2 is YFSETQ. J gave up 8 bases and V 0 bases, and 6 bases lay outside the gene matches. The CDR3 here is CASSLASGQGGGYTF. The CDR3 coding sequence is TGCGCCAGCAGCTTGGCCTCGGGACAGGGGGGAGGCTACACCTTC.

V usage is TRBV20-1 and J usage is TRBJ1-2; 11 bases are a match to TRBD1. This CDR3 has 11 residues. The V gene end was trimmed by 6 bases and the J gene end by 8 bases; junction bases not matched to a gene: 2. Germline CDR1 reads DFQATT; CDR2 reads SNEGSKA (reference sequence). The CDR3 region has the DNA TGCAGTGCGGACAGGGGGCGAGGCTACACCTTC. Its protein is CSADRGRGYTF.

The chain recombines TRBV10-3 with TRBJ1-5; a weak D match, TRBD1 (5 bases). V was clipped by 0 bases and J by 7 bases, with 13 bases between them. The CDR3 consists of 15 residues. Germline assignment: CDR1 ENHRY and CDR2 SYGVKD. Here the CDR3 reads CAISESREGRQPQHF. The CDR3 coding sequence is TGTGCCATCAGTGAGTCGAGGGAGGGGCGGCAGCCCCAGCATTTT.

The chain has TRBV5-1 and TRBJ1-1; 8 bases fit TRBD1. Germline V CDR1 and CDR2: SGHRS, YFSETQ. V gave up 4 bases and J gave up 1 base; unmatched junction bases: 9. This CDR3 region has 16 residues. The CDR3 DNA is TGCGCCAGCAGCCTCCCCGGGACAGGAAAGAACACTGAAGCTTTCTTT. Its translation: CASSLPGTGKNTEAFF.

This clone is medium-sized. The chain recombines TRBV4-1 with TRBJ1-5, with a tentative D call TRBD1 (5 bases). V was cut by 0 bases and J by 1 base, with 13 bases left in between. The CDR3 totals 17 residues. Germline CDR1 MGHRA, CDR2 YSYEKL. The CDR3 DNA follows: TGCGCCAGCAGCCAAGAGGTCCCGCAGGGCAGCAATCAGCCCCAGCATTTT. Translation gives CASSQEVPQGSNQPQHF.

The chain combines TRBV6-4 with TRBJ2-1; D is ambiguous. Germline loops: CDR1 MRHNA, CDR2 SNTAGT. This CDR3 is built from 15 residues. Trimming pared 0 bases from V and 10 bases from J, leaving 16 bases between. This CDR3 reads CASSDSLASNSEQFF. CDR3 DNA sequence: TGTGCCAGCAGTGACTCTTTAGCTTCCAATTCCGAGCAGTTCTTC.

V and J are TRBV18 and TRBJ1-1; possibly TRBD1 for D (5 bases). The CDR3 contains 12 residues. V shed 3 bases and J shed 9 bases, with 11 bases lying between them. The V gene's germline CDR1 is KGHSH and CDR2 LQKENI. The CDR3 region is CASSPDTGKAFF. The CDR3 region has the DNA TGTGCCAGCTCACCGGACACAGGCAAAGCTTTCTTT.

V is TRBV5-4 and J is TRBJ1-2; TRBD1 aligns across 8 bases. The CDR3 length is 17 residues. Germline V gene sequence: CDR1 SGHNT, CDR2 YYREEE (reference sequence). The V gene end was trimmed by 0 bases and the J gene end by 1 base; junction bases not matched to a gene: 8. The CDR3 coding sequence is TGTGCCAGCAGCTTGGGACAGGGGTCCCCTTTTAACTATGGCTACACCTTC. It specifies CASSLGQGSPFNYGYTF.

V gene TRBV5-6 combines with J gene TRBJ2-2; D gene uncertain. The CDR3 covers 14 residues. The ends were cut back, 2 bases at V and 2 bases at J, with 7 bases in the middle. Germline V lookup: CDR1 SGHDT, CDR2 YYEEEE. The CDR3 is CASSFSDNTGELFF. The CDR3 DNA reads as TGTGCCAGCAGCTTCTCAGATAACACCGGGGAGCTGTTTTTT.

This chain links TRBV28 with TRBJ1-3, with D perhaps matching TRBD1 (6 bases). This CDR3 has 15 amino acids. Deletions cut 2 bases from V and 4 bases from J, with 12 bases between. The germline V gene has CDR1 MDHEN and CDR2 SYDVKM. The CDR3, as DNA: TGTGCCAGCAGTTTACCAGGGGCCCTGGGAAACACCATATATTTT. Translation gives CASSLPGALGNTIYF.

The genes are TRBV5-1 and TRBJ1-6; D may be TRBD1 (5 bases). Germline assignment: CDR1 SGHRS and CDR2 YFSETQ. Trimming took 0 bases from V and 5 from J, leaving 12 bases between them. The CDR3 extends over 16 amino acids. This CDR3 reads CASSLASGGDNSPLHF. The DNA of the CDR3 is TGCGCCAGCAGCTTGGCCTCGGGGGGTGATAATTCACCCCTCCACTTT.

The rearrangement joins TRBV30 to TRBJ1-1; no clear D. CDR1 GTSNPN and CDR2 SVGIG come from the germline V gene (reference sequence). V was clipped by 2 bases and J by 5 bases, with 15 bases between them. The CDR3 totals 14 residues. The CDR3 loop reads CAWSPSDIWTEAFF. The CDR3 DNA reads as TGTGCCTGGAGTCCCTCAGACATATGGACTGAAGCTTTCTTT.

The chain uses TRBV6-1 and TRBJ1-5; 7 nucleotides align to TRBD1. The V gene's germline CDR1 is MNHNS and CDR2 SASEGT. Unmatched junction bases numbered 8, after V lost 4 bases and J lost 2 bases. This CDR3 is built from 16 residues. The CDR3 reads CASSGTGEGGNQPQHF. The CDR3 nucleotides are TGTGCCAGCAGTGGAACAGGGGAAGGTGGCAATCAGCCCCAGCATTTT.

The CDR3 DNA is TGTGCCAGCGCCCTCAGGGCGGGAGCGGGGGATACGCAGTATTTT. Protein: CASALRAGAGDTQYF. V and J are TRBV5-6 and TRBJ2-3; 7 nucleotides align to TRBD2. Germline values: CDR1 SGHDT, CDR2 YYEEEE. The junction had 14 bases not matched to a gene; V was cut back by 7 bases and J by 6 bases. This CDR3 contains 15 residues.

The V call is TRBV30, the J call TRBJ1-2; TRBD1 matches 8 bases. The CDR3 covers 16 residues. In germline, CDR1 is GTSNPN, CDR2 SVGIG (reference sequence). V lost 4 bases, J lost 4 bases, and 14 bases stayed unmatched. CDR3 region: CAWNGGSQGVGYGYTF. Here the CDR3 DNA reads TGTGCCTGGAACGGCGGGTCACAGGGGGTTGGCTATGGCTACACCTTC.

The chain carries TRBV4-2 and TRBJ2-1; 8 bases agree with TRBD2. The CDR3 is made up of 16 amino acids. V shed 0 bases, J shed 6 bases, and the junction held 7 bases outside the gene matches. CDR1 is LGHNA and CDR2 is YNFKEQ in the germline V gene. CDR3 protein: CASSQETPGGVNEQFF. The CDR3 region has the DNA TGTGCCAGCAGCCAAGAAACCCCGGGGGGGGTCAATGAGCAGTTCTTC.

This clone has a handful of counts. Here the CDR3 reads CASSVAGHLQETQYF. CDR3 nucleotides: TGTGCCAGCAGCGTAGCGGGACACCTACAAGAGACCCAGTACTTC. The chain links TRBV9 to TRBJ2-5; tentative D call: TRBD1 (6 bases). Trimming cost V 0 bases and J 2 bases, with 11 bases left between them. Per the germline V gene, CDR1 is SGDLS and CDR2 is YYNGEE. The CDR3 covers 15 residues.